This T cell receptor beta chain was captured in a study of CD8 T cells in ankylosing spondylitis. Comments on this clonotype: The antigen is unknown.

Germline CDR1 SGHVS, CDR2 FQNEAQ. There are 15 residues in the CDR3. The junction had 6 bases not matched to a gene; V was cut back by 5 bases and J by 4 bases. Whole-study findings and limits: Among TCR beta sequences, a motif of roughly 8 highly homologous variants appeared characteristic of ankylosing spondylitis blood.

Using quantitative 5'-RACE with molecular barcodes, the authors made TCR beta libraries. TCRdb itself ran the 5' RACE reads through MiXCR, one entry per CDR3 protein. The table lists some 840,000 distinct CDR3 sequences, roughly 12% of them singletons. The chain has TRBV7-8 and TRBJ2-1, with 9 nucleotides matching TRBD2. This sequence originates from a male donor with ankylosing spondylitis. The sequencing sample was made of blood, either unsorted or a sorted T cell fraction (not recorded which). CDR3 loop: CASSMTSGEYNEQFF. CDR3 in DNA: TGTGCCAGCAGCATGACTAGCGGAGAGTACAATGAGCAGTTCTTC.